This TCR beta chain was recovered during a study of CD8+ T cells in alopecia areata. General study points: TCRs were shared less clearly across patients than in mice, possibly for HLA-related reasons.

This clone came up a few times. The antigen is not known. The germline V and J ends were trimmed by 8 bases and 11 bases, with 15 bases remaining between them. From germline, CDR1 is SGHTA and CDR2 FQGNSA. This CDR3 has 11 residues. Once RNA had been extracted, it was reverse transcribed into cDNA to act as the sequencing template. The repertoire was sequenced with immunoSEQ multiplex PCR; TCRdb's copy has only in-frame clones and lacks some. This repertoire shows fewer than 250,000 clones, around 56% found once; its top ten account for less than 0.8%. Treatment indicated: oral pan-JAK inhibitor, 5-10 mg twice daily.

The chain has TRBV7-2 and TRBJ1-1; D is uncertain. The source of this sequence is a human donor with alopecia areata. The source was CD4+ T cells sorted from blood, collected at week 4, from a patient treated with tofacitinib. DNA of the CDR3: TGTGCCAGCCACCACGGGGAAGGGGCTTTCTTT. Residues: CASHHGEGAFF.